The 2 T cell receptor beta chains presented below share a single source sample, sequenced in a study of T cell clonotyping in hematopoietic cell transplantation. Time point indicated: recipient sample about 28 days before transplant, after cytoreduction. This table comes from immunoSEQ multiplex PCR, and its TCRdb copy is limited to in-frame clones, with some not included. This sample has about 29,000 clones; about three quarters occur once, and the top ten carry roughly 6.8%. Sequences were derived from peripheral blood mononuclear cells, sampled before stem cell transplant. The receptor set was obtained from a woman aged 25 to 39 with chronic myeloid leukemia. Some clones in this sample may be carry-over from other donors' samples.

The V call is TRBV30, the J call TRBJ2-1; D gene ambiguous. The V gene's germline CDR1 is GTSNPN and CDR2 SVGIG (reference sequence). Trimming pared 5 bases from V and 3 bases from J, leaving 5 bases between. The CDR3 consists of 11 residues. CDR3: CAWADYNEQFF. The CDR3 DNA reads TGTGCCTGGGCTGACTACAATGAGCAGTTCTTC. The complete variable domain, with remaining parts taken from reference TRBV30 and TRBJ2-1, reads SQTIHQWPATLVQPVGSPLSLECTVEGTSNPNLYWYRQAAGRGLQLLFYSVGIGQISSEVPQNLSASRPQDRQFILSSKKLLLSDSGFYLCAWADYNEQFFGPGTRLTVL.

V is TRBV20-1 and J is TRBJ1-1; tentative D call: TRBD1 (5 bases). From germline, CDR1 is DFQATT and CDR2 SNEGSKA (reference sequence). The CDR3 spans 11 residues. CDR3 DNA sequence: TGCAGCTCGCGACAGTTCGCTGAAGCTTTCTTT. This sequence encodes CSSRQFAEAFF.